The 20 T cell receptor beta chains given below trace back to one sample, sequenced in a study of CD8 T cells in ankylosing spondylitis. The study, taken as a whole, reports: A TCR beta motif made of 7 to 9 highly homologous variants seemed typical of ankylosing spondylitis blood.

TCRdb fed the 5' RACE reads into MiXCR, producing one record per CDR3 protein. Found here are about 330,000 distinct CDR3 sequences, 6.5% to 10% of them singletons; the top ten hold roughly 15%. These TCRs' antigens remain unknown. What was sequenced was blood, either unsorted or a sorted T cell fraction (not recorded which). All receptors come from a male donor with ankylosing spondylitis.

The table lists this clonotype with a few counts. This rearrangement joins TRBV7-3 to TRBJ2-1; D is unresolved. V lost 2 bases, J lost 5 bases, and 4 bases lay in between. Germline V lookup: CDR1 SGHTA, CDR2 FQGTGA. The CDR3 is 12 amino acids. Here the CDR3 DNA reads TGTGCCAGCAGCTTACACGACAATGAGCAGTTCTTC. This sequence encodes CASSLHDNEQFF. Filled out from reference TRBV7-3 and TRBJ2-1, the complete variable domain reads GAGVSQTPSNKVTEKGKYVELRCDPISGHTALYWYRQSLGQGPEFLIYFQGTGAADDSGLPNDRFFAVRPEGSVSTLKIQRTERGDSAVYLCASSLHDNEQFFGPGTRLTVL.

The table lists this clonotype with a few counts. Here the CDR3 DNA reads TGTGCCAGCAGTCCCCTCGGGGCCAAGGGTGAGCAGTTCTTC. It specifies CASSPLGAKGEQFF. The chain employs TRBV6-1 and TRBJ2-1; D tentatively fits TRBD1 or TRBD2 (5 bases each). V was cut by 5 bases and J by 9 bases, with 17 bases left in between. Germline-derived CDR1 and CDR2 are MNHNS and SASEGT. This CDR3 spans 14 amino acids.

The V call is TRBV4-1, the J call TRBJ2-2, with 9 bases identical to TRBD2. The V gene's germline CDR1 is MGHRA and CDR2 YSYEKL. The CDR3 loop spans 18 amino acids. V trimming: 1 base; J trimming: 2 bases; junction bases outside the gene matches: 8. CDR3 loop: CASSQVPPGTSNTGELFF. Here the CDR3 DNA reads TGCGCCAGCAGCCAAGTCCCACCGGGGACTAGCAACACCGGGGAGCTGTTTTTT.

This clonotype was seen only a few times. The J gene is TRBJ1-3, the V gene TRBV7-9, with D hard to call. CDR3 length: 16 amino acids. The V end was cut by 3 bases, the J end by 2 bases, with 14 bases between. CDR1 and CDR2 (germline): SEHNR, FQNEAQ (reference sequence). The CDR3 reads CASSFPIEETGNTIYF. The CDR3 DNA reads TGTGCCAGCAGCTTCCCAATCGAGGAGACTGGAAACACCATATATTTT.

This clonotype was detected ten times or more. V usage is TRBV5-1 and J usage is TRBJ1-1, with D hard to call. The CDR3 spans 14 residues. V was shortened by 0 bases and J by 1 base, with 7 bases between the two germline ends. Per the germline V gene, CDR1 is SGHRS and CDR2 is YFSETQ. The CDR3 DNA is TGCGCCAGCAGCTTGGACCCACCGAACACTGAAGCTTTCTTT. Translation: CASSLDPPNTEAFF.

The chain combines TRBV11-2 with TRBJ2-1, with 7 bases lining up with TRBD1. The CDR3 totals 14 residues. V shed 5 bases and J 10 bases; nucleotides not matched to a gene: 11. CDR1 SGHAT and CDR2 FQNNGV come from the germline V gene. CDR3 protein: CASSPRTGVGEQFF. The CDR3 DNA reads TGTGCCAGCAGCCCTCGGACAGGAGTGGGGGAGCAGTTCTTC.

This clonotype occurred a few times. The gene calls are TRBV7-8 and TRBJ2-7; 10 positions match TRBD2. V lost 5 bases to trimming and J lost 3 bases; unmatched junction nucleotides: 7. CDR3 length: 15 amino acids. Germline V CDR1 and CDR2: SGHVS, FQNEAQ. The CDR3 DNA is TGTGCCAGCAGCCCAGATAGCGGGAGGTTCTACGAGCAGTACTTC. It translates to CASSPDSGRFYEQYF.

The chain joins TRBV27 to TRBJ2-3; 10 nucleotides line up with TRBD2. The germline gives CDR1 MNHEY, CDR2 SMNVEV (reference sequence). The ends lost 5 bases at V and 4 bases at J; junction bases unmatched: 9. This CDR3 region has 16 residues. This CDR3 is CASSKAGGPPADTQYF. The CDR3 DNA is TGTGCCAGCAGTAAAGCGGGAGGGCCCCCCGCAGATACGCAGTATTTT.

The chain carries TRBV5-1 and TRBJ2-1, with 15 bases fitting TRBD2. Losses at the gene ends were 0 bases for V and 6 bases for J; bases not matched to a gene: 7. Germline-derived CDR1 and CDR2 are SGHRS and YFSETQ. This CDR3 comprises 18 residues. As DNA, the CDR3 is TGCGCCAGCAGCTTGGAACCTCCGGGACTAGCGGGAGGCAATGAGCAGTTCTTC. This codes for CASSLEPPGLAGGNEQFF.

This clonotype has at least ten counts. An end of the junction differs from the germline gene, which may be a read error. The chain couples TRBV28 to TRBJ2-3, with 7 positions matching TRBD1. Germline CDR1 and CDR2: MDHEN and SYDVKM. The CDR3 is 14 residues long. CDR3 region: CGHRGPFLDDTQYF. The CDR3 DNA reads TGCGGCCATAGGGGGCCGTTTTTGGATGATACGCAGTATTTT.

The CDR3 bases are TGCAGTGTAGGAGCGGGAGTAAACTACGAGCAGTACTTC. Protein sequence: CSVGAGVNYEQYF. V gene TRBV20-1 combines with J gene TRBJ2-7, with 8 bases identical to TRBD2. CDR1 is DFQATT, CDR2 SNEGSKA, per germline (reference sequence). The CDR3 spans 13 residues. With V trimmed by 7 bases and J by 3 bases, 8 bases remained unmatched.

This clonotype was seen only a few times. The CDR3 protein is CASSLAALLTNEKLFF. Here the CDR3 DNA reads TGTGCCAGCAGCTTAGCGGCCTTGTTGACTAATGAAAAACTGTTTTTT. The V and J genes are TRBV7-9 and TRBJ1-4, with D unclear. Germline V lookup: CDR1 SEHNR, CDR2 FQNEAQ (reference sequence). The CDR3 sequence is 16 residues long. V gave up 0 bases and J gave up 2 bases, with 10 bases separating them. Based on the CDR3 plus reference TRBV7-9 and TRBJ1-4, the full variable domain is DTGVSQNPRHKITKRGQNVTFRCDPISEHNRLYWYRQTLGQGPEFLTYFQNEAQLEKSRLLSDRFSAERPKGSFSTLEIQRTEQGDSAMYLCASSLAALLTNEKLFFGSGTQLSVL.

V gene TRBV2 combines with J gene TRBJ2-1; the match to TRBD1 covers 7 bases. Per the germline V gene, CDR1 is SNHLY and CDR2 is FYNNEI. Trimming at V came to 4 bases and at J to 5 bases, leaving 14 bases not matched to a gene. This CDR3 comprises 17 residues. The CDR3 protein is CASSAVSTGPKNNEQFF. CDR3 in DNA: TGTGCCAGCAGTGCGGTCTCGACAGGGCCGAAAAACAATGAGCAGTTCTTC.

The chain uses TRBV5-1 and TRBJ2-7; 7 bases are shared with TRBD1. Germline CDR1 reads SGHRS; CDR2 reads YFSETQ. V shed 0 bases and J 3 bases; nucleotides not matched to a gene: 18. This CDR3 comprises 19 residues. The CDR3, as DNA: TGCGCCAGCAGCTTGGGTGTGTTAGGGGACAGATTGCGCCTCTACGAGCAGTACTTC. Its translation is CASSLGVLGDRLRLYEQYF.

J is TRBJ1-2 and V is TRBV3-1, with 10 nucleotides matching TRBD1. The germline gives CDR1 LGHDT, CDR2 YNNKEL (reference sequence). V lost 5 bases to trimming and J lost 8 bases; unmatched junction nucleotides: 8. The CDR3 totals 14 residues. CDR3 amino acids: CASSFSDRGQGYTF. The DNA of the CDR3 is TGTGCCAGCAGCTTCTCCGACAGGGGGCAAGGCTACACCTTC.

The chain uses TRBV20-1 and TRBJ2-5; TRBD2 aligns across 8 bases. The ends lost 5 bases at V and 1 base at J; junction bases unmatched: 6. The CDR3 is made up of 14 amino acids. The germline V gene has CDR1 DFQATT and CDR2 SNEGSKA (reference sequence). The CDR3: CSAPALAGQETQYF. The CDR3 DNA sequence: TGCAGTGCTCCAGCTCTAGCGGGCCAAGAGACCCAGTACTTC.

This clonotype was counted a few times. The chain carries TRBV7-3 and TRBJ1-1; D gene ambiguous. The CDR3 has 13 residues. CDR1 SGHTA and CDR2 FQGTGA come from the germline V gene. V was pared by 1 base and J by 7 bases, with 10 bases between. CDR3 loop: CASSLISGDEAFF. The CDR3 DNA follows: TGTGCCAGCAGCTTAATTTCCGGAGATGAAGCTTTCTTT.

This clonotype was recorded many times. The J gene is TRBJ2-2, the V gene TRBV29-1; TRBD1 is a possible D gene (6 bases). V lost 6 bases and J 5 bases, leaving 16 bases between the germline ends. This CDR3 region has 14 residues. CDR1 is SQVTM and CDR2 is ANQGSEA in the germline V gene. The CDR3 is CSVRAGVETGELFF. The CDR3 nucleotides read TGCAGCGTCCGAGCAGGGGTAGAGACCGGGGAGCTGTTTTTT.

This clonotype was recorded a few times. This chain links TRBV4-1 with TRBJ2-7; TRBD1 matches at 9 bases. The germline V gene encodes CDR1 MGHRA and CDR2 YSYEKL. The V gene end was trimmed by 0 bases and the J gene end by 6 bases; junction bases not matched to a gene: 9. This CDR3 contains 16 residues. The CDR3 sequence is CASSQEITGGYGEQYF. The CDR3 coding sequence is TGCGCCAGCAGCCAAGAGATTACAGGGGGCTATGGCGAGCAGTACTTC.

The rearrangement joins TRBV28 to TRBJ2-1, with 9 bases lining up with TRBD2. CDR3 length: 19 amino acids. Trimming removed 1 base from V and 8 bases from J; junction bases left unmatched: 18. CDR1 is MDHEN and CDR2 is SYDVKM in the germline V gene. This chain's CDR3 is CASSLSMPLLAGYSYEQFF. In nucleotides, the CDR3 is TGTGCCAGCAGTTTATCAATGCCCCTCCTAGCGGGATATAGCTATGAGCAGTTCTTC.